What follows is one T cell receptor (beta chain) and its context. The data stem from a study of blood T cell repertoires in COVID-19. The overall study: The study drew acute and convalescent COVID-19 samples from the United States, Italy and Spain.

Participants' reported clinical history set cohort assignment. How the authors handled the data: Reference gene primer amplification gave nucleated cell count estimates. Libraries were prepared by immunoSEQ multiplex PCR; TCRdb keeps only in-frame clonotypes and omits some of them. V and J calls and clone size are copied from that table; D and trimming were computed from the DNA. The sample holds about 200,000 clones, 80% to 90% seen once. The receptor was derived from a woman between 18 and 29 years old who had recovered from COVID-19. The specimen was PBMCs or T cells enriched from blood (not recorded which).

In DNA, the CDR3 is TGCAGCGTTGAAATGGACAGGGCTGGAAACACCATATATTTT. This sequence encodes CSVEMDRAGNTIYF. This chain uses TRBV29-1 with TRBJ1-3; 8 bases align to TRBD1. V was pared by 2 bases and J by 2 bases, with 2 bases of the junction left unmatched. CDR1 and CDR2 (germline): SQVTM, ANQGSEA. There are 14 residues in the CDR3.